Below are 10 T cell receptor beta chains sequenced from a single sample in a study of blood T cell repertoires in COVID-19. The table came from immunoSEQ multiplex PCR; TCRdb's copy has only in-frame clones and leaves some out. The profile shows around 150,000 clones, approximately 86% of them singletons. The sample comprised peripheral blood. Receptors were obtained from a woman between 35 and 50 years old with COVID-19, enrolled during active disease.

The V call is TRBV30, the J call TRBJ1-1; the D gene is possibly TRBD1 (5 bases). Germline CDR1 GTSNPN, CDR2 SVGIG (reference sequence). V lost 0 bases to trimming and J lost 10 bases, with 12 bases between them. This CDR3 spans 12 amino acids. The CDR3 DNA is TGTGCCTGGAGTGTACGTGGGGGGGTAGCTTTCTTT. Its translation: CAWSVRGGVAFF.

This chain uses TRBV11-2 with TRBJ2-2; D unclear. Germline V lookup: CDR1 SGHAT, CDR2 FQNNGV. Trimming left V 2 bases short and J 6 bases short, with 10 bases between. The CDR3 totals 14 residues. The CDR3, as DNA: TGTGCCAGCAGCTTAAGGAGTACGGCCGGGGAGCTGTTTTTT. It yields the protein CASSLRSTAGELFF. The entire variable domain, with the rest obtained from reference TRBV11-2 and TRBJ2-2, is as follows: EAGVAQSPRYKIIEKRQSVAFWCNPISGHATLYWYQQILGQGPKLLIQFQNNGVVDDSQLPKDRFSAERLKGVDSTLKIQPAKLEDSAVYLCASSLRSTAGELFFGEGSRLTVL.

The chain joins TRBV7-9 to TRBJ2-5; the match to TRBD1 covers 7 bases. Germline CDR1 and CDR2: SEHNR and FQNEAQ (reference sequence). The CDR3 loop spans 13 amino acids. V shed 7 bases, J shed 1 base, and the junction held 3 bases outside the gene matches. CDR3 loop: CASIHRGQETQYF. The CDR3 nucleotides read TGTGCCAGCATCCACAGGGGCCAAGAGACCCAGTACTTC.

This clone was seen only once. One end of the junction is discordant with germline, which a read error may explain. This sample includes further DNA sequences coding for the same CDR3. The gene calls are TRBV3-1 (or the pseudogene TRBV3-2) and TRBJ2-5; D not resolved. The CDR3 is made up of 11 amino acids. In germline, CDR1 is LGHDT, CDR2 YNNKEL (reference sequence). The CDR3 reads CASSYQETQYF. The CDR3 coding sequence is TGTGCCAGCAGCTACCAGGAGACCCAGTACTTC.

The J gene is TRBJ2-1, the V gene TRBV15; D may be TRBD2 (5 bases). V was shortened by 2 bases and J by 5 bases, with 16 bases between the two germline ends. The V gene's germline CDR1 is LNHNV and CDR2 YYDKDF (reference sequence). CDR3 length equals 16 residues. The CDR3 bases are TGTGCCACCAGCAGACCCCCCTCGGGGATTAACAATGAGCAGTTCTTC. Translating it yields CATSRPPSGINNEQFF.

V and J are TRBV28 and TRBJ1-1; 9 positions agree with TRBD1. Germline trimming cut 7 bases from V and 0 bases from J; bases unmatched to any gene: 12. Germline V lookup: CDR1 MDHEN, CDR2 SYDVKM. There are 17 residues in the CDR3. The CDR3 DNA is TGTGCCAGCACCCCTGGCCGGGGGACAGGGATGAACACTGAAGCTTTCTTT. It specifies CASTPGRGTGMNTEAFF.

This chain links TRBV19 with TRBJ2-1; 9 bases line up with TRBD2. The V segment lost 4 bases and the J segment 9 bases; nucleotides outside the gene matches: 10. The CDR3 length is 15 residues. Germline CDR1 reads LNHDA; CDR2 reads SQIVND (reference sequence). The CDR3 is CASSKSGGTVIEQFF. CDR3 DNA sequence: TGTGCCAGTAGTAAAAGCGGGGGGACGGTAATTGAGCAGTTCTTC.

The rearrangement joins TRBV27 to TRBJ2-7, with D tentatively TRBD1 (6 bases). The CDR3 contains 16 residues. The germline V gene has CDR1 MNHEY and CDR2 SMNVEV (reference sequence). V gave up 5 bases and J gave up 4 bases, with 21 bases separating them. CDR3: CASSPLRDIGPYEQYF. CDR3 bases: TGTGCCAGCAGTCCTCTCCGGGACATCGGTCCGTACGAGCAGTACTTC.

CDR3 nucleotides: TGTGCCAGCAGTTCTGGGAGTCCCTACTCTGGGGCCAACGTCCTGACTTTC. Its protein product is CASSSGSPYSGANVLTF. The chain couples TRBV27 to TRBJ2-6, with D tentatively TRBD2 (5 bases). V lost 4 bases and J lost 0, with 13 bases in between. Germline CDR1 and CDR2: MNHEY and SMNVEV (reference sequence). The CDR3 totals 17 residues.

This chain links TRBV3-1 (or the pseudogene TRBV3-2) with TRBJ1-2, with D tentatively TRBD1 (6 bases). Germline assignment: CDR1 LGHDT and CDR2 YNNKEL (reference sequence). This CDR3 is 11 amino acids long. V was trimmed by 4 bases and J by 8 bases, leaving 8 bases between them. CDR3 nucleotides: TGTGCCAGCAGCCTCAGGGGCGGCTACACCTTC. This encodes CASSLRGGYTF.